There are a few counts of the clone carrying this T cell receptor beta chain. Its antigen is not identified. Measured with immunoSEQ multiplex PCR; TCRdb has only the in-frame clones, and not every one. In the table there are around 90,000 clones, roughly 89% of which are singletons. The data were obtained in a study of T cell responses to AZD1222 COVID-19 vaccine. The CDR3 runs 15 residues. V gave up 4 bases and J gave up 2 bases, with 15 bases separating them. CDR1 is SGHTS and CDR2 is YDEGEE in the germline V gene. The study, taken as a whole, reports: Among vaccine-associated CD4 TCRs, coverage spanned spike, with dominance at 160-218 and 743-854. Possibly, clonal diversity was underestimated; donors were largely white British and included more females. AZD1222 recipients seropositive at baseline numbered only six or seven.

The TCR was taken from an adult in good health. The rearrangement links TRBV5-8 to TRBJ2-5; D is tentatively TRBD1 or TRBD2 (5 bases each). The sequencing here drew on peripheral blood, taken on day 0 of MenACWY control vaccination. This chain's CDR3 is CASSEGAGGQETQYF. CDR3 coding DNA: TGTGCCAGCAGCGAGGGCGCTGGGGGTCAAGAGACCCAGTACTTC. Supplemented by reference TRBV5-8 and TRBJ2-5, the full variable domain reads EAGVTQSPTHLIKTRGQQATLRCSPISGHTSVYWYQQALGLGLQFLLWYDEGEERNRGNFPPRFSGRQFPNYSSELNVNALELEDSALYLCASSEGAGGQETQYFGPGTRLLVL.